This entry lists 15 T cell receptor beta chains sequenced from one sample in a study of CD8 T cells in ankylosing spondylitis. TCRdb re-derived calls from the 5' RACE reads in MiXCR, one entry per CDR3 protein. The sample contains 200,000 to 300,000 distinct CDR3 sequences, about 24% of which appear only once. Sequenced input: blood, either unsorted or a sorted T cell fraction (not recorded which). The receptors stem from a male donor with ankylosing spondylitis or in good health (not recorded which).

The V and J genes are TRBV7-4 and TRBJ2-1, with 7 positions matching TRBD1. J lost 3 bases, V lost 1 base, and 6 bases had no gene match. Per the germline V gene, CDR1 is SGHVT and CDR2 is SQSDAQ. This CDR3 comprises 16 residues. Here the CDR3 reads CASSLVGTAFYNEQFF. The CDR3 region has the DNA TGTGCCAGCAGCTTAGTCGGGACAGCCTTCTACAATGAGCAGTTCTTC.

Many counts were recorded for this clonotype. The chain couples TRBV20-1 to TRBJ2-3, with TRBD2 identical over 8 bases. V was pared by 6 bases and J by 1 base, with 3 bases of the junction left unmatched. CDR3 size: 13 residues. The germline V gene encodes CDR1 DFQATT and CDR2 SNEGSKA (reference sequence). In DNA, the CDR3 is TGCAGTGCCATAGCGGGGCGCACAGATACGCAGTATTTT. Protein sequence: CSAIAGRTDTQYF.

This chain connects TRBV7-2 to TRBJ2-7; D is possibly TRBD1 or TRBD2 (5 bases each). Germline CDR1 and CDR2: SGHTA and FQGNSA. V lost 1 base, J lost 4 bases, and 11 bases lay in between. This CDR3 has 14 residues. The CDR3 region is CASSLGAWGYEQYF. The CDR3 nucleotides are TGTGCCAGCAGCTTAGGGGCTTGGGGGTACGAGCAGTACTTC.

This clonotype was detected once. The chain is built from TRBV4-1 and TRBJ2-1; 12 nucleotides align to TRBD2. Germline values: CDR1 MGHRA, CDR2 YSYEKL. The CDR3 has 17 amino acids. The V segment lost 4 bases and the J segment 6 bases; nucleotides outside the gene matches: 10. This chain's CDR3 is CASSPPPLAGGPNEQFF. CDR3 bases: TGCGCCAGCAGCCCCCCACCACTAGCGGGGGGCCCCAATGAGCAGTTCTTC.

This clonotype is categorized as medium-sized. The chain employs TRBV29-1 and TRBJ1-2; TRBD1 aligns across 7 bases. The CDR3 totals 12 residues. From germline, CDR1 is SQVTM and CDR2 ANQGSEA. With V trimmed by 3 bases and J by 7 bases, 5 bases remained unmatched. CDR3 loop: CSVETGIGGYTF. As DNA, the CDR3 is TGCAGCGTTGAGACAGGGATCGGTGGCTACACCTTC.

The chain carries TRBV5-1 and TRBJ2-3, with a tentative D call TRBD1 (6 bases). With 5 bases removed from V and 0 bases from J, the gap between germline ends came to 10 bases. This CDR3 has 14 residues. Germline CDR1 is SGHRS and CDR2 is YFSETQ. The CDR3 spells CASRQGLSTDTQYF. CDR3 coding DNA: TGCGCCAGCAGGCAGGGGCTAAGCACAGATACGCAGTATTTT.

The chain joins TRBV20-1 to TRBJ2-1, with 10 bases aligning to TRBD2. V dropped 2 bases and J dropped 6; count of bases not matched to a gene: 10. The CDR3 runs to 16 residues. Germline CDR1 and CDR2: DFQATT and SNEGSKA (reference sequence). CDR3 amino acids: CSARTSGAHKLNEQFF. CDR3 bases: TGCAGTGCTAGAACTAGCGGGGCCCACAAACTCAATGAGCAGTTCTTC.

In DNA, the CDR3 is TGTGCCAGCAGCTTAAAGACAGGGGGACGCACACTCGCCTACGAGCAGTACTTC. Translated, it gives CASSLKTGGRTLAYEQYF. V usage is TRBV6-5 and J usage is TRBJ2-7, with 9 positions matching TRBD1. Germline V CDR1 and CDR2: MNHEY, SVGAGI. CDR3 length: 18 residues. Trimming removed 6 bases from V and 2 bases from J; junction bases left unmatched: 17.

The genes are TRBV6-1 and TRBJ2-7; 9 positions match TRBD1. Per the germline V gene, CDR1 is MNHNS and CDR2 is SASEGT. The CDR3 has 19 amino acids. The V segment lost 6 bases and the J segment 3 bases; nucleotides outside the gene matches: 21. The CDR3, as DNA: TGTGCCAGCAGAGCGCCCCCGGGACAGGGTTTGTCTTTAGTCTACGAGCAGTACTTC. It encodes CASRAPPGQGLSLVYEQYF.

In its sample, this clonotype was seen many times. The DNA for the CDR3 is TGTGCCAGCAGCTCGACAGGGACCACGAGTCAGTTCTTC. As protein: CASSSTGTTSQFF. The V and J genes are TRBV11-2 and TRBJ2-1; 7 nucleotides agree with TRBD1. The CDR3 consists of 13 residues. CDR1 SGHAT and CDR2 FQNNGV come from the germline V gene. Unmatched junction bases numbered 10, after V lost 4 bases and J lost 13 bases.

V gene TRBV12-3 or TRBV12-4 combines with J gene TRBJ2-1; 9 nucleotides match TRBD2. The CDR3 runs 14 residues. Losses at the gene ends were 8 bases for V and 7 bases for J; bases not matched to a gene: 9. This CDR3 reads CASSRAGGPNEQFF. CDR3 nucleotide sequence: TGTGCCAGCTCGCGGGCGGGGGGGCCTAATGAGCAGTTCTTC.

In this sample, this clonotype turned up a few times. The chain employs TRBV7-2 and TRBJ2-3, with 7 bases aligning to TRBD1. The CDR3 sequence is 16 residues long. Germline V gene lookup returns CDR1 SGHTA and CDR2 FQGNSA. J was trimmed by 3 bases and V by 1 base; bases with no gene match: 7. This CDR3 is CASSLEGAGATDTQYF. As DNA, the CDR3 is TGTGCCAGCAGCTTAGAGGGGGCAGGGGCGACAGATACGCAGTATTTT.

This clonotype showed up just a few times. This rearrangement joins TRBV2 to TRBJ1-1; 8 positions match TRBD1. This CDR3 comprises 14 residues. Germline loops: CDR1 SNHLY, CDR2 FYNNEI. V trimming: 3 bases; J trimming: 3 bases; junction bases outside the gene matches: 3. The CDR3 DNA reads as TGTGCCAGCAGTGATGGCAGGGGGCACACTGAAGCTTTCTTT. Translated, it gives CASSDGRGHTEAFF.

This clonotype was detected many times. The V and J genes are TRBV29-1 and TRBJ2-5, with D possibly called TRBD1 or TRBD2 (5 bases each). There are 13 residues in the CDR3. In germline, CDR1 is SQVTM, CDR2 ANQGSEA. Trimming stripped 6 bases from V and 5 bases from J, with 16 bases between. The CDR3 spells CSVRARGGETQYF. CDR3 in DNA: TGCAGCGTGAGAGCTAGGGGCGGGGAGACCCAGTACTTC.

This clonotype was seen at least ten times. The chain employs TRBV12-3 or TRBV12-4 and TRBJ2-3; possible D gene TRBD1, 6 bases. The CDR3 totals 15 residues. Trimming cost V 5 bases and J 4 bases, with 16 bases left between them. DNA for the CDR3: TGTGCCAGCAGTCGAAAAAAGGGGGAAGCAGATACGCAGTATTTT. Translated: CASSRKKGEADTQYF.